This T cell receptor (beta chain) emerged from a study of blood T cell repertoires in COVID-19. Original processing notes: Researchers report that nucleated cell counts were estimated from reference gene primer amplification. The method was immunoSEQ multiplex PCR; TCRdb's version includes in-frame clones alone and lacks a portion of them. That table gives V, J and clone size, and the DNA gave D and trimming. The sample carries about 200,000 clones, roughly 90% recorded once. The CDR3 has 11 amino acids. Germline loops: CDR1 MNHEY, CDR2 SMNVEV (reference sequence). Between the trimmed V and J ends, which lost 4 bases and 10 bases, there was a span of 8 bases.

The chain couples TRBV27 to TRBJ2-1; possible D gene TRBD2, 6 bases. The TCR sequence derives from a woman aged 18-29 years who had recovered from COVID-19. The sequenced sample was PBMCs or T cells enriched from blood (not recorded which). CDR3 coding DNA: TGTGCCAGCAGTTCCCGGGGGGAGCAGTTCTTC. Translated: CASSSRGEQFF.